This T cell receptor (beta chain) was sequenced during a study of neurological immune-mediated disorders. Points from the study as a whole: None of the CDR3 amino acid sequences of expanded clones recurred across subjects, suggesting private repertoires in all groups.

PBMCs numbering 2 million and stored at -80 C yielded the unsorted libraries. This clonotype has at least ten counts. As yet, its antigen is unknown. This CDR3 is built from 13 residues. J was trimmed by 5 bases and V by 8 bases; bases with no gene match: 8. Germline CDR1 and CDR2: MNHEY and SMNVEV (reference sequence). In every sequencing run, more than 170 million TCR-beta sequences were generated from 15-18 subjects. Each CDR3 protein gets one entry after TCRdb re-called the 5' RACE reads with MiXCR. The repertoire has about 46,000 distinct CDR3 sequences, around 4.3% of them found once; the top ten carry just over 5.5%.

Sequenced input: PBMCs. The gene calls are TRBV27 and TRBJ1-1, with 7 bases identical to TRBD1. The clonotype originates from a woman between 55 and 75 years old with multiple sclerosis. CDR3 DNA sequence: TGTGCCAGCGAAGACAGGGCGGGAACTGAAGCTTTCTTT. Protein sequence: CASEDRAGTEAFF.